Shown below are 27 T cell receptor beta chains from a single sample sequenced in a study of T cells in Graves' hyperthyroidism and ophthalmopathy. Amplification of TCR beta CDR3 regions was performed using RNA transcripts as template. In the first-round RT-PCR of the TCR CDR3, the HTBI primer set was used. TCRdb reprocessed the multiplex PCR reads with MiXCR, giving one entry per CDR3 protein. The sample shows approximately 270,000 distinct CDR3 sequences, less than 15% of them seen only once. The specimen sequenced was blood. These receptors were collected from a woman aged 40 to 50 with Graves' hyperthyroidism that later progressed to Graves' ophthalmopathy.

This clonotype has just a few counts. This sequence joins TRBV6-2 or TRBV6-3 and TRBJ2-6; D call uncertain. V lost 6 bases to trimming and J lost 4 bases, with 4 bases between them. This CDR3 is built from 12 residues. CDR1 MNHEY and CDR2 SVGEGT come from the germline V gene. The chain's CDR3 is CASRGGANVLTF. The CDR3, as DNA: TGTGCCAGCAGGGGGGGGGCCAACGTCCTGACTTTC.

This clonotype was seen repeatedly, ten times or more. The rearrangement uses TRBV13 and TRBJ2-2; D is possibly TRBD1 (5 bases). CDR1 and CDR2 (germline): PRHDT, FYEKMQ (reference sequence). This CDR3 is 14 amino acids long. Trimming removed 2 bases at V and 1 base at J, with 5 bases between. The CDR3 DNA is TGTGCCAGCAGCTTACAGGGGAACACCGGGGAGCTGTTTTTT. Translation gives CASSLQGNTGELFF.

This clonotype was counted many times. This chain joins TRBV14 and TRBJ1-5; D unclear. Germline V lookup: CDR1 SGHDN, CDR2 FVKESK. Trimming pared 1 base from V and 4 bases from J, leaving 5 bases between. The CDR3 consists of 13 residues. The CDR3 protein is CASSQVGNQPQHF. The CDR3 bases are TGTGCCAGCAGCCAAGTGGGGAATCAGCCCCAGCATTTT.

This clonotype was observed many times. The chain combines TRBV27 with TRBJ1-1, with 7 bases fitting TRBD1. V was pared by 2 bases and J by 5 bases, with 8 bases of the junction left unmatched. Germline CDR1 MNHEY, CDR2 SMNVEV (reference sequence). CDR3 size: 15 residues. CDR3 region: CASSLDNRGRTEAFF. The CDR3 DNA follows: TGTGCCAGCAGTTTAGACAACAGGGGAAGAACTGAAGCTTTCTTT.

The chain carries TRBV28 and TRBJ2-2, with TRBD1 matching over 8 bases. The J call could be wrong; TRBJ1-1 is a better fit for the DNA end. In germline, CDR1 is MDHEN, CDR2 SYDVKM. The CDR3 totals 15 residues. The chain's CDR3 is CASRLSLIGQGGAFF. The CDR3 bases are TGTGCCAGCAGGCTTTCACTAATTGGACAGGGAGGAGCTTTCTTT.

This clonotype showed up many times. The V call is TRBV10-1, the J call TRBJ1-1, with D hard to call. V was clipped by 6 bases and J by 1 base, with 9 bases between them. This CDR3 has 13 residues. Per the germline V gene, CDR1 is WNHNN and CDR2 is SYGVQD (reference sequence). As DNA, the CDR3 is TGCGCCAGCAGAATTTCCAAGAACACTGAAGCTTTCTTT. Its translation is CASRISKNTEAFF.

Comments on this clonotype: Possible read error: a much larger clone is one base away. The CDR3: CASSLFGLANEQFF. In DNA, the CDR3 is TGTGCCAGCTCACTCTTCGGACTTGCCAATGAGCAGTTCTTC. The chain employs TRBV18 and TRBJ2-1; D is possibly TRBD2 (5 bases). CDR1 is KGHSH and CDR2 is LQKENI in the germline V gene. V lost 4 bases, J lost 6 bases, and 13 bases lay in between. CDR3 length: 14 residues.

V usage is TRBV20-1 and J usage is TRBJ2-7, with 7 bases aligning to TRBD2. Per germline, CDR1 DFQATT and CDR2 SNEGSKA (reference sequence). The ends lost 3 bases at V and 0 bases at J; junction bases unmatched: 5. This CDR3 is built from 14 residues. The CDR3 DNA sequence: TGCAGTGCTAGTAAGCGGGACCCCTCCTACGAGCAGTACTTC. Translating it yields CSASKRDPSYEQYF.

The rearrangement joins TRBV6-1 to TRBJ2-3, with 9 nucleotides matching TRBD2. With 6 bases clipped from V and 2 bases from J, the junction kept 3 bases outside the gene matches. The CDR3 spans 14 residues. Germline loops: CDR1 MNHNS, CDR2 SASEGT. The CDR3 region is CASRLAGDTDTQYF. CDR3 nucleotides: TGTGCCAGCAGATTAGCGGGGGACACAGATACGCAGTATTTT.

This clonotype was detected many times. V and J are TRBV29-1 and TRBJ2-3; 8 nucleotides match TRBD2. The CDR3 totals 14 residues. Germline CDR1 reads SQVTM; CDR2 reads ANQGSEA. Unmatched junction bases numbered 8, after V lost 7 bases and J lost 2 bases. The CDR3 is CSATSGSDTDTQYF. DNA of the CDR3: TGCAGCGCCACAAGCGGGAGTGACACAGATACGCAGTATTTT.

Turning to this clonotype: Given a much more abundant clone one base away, this may be a read error. V and J are TRBV28 and TRBJ2-5; D perhaps matches TRBD1 (6 bases). From germline, CDR1 is MDHEN and CDR2 SYDVKM. This CDR3 region has 14 residues. CDR3 sequence (DNA): TGTGCCAGCAGTTTGACAGGCTACCAAGAGGCCCAGTACTTC. As protein: CASSLTGYQEAQYF.

Many counts were recorded for this clonotype. The rearrangement links TRBV20-1 to TRBJ1-2; D is undetermined. V lost 3 bases, J lost 3 bases, and 11 bases lay in between. Germline V gene sequence: CDR1 DFQATT, CDR2 SNEGSKA (reference sequence). The CDR3 extends over 13 amino acids. The CDR3 sequence: CSARESFDYGYTF. The CDR3 DNA reads as TGCAGTGCTAGGGAGTCCTTTGACTATGGCTACACCTTC.

This clonotype was detected many times. This chain uses TRBV10-2 with TRBJ2-3, with D perhaps matching TRBD2 (5 bases). Between the trimmed V and J ends, which lost 8 bases and 4 bases, there was a span of 13 bases. Germline CDR1 reads WSHSY; CDR2 reads SAAADI. CDR3 length: 13 residues. DNA of the CDR3: TGCGCCAGCGCGGGCAGTGCCCCAGATACGCAGTATTTT. This gives the protein CASAGSAPDTQYF.

Details on this clonotype: A much bigger clone sits one base away, suggesting this may be a read error. This chain joins TRBV6-1 and TRBJ2-1, with D maybe TRBD2 (6 bases). The CDR3 is 13 residues long. Trimming took off 8 bases at V and 4 bases at J, with 12 bases between the two ends. CDR1 is MNHNS, CDR2 SASEGT, per germline. The CDR3 loop reads CASGRSAYNEQFF. The CDR3 DNA follows: TGTGCCAGCGGGAGGTCAGCTTACAATGAGCAGTTCTTC.

This clonotype has at least ten counts. The CDR3 sequence: CAWRGGADTQYF. Written as DNA, the CDR3 is TGTGCCTGGAGGGGGGGCGCAGATACGCAGTATTTT. The rearrangement links TRBV30 to TRBJ2-3; D assignment may be TRBD1 or TRBD2 (6 bases each). V lost 3 bases and J lost 4, with 8 bases in between. The CDR3 covers 12 residues. CDR1 is GTSNPN and CDR2 is SVGIG in the germline V gene (reference sequence).

This clonotype has only one observation. This rearrangement joins TRBV6-9 to TRBJ2-1; 8 nucleotides align to TRBD2. From germline, CDR1 is MNHGY and CDR2 SVAAGI. With 4 bases clipped from V and 5 bases from J, the junction kept 4 bases outside the gene matches. This CDR3 is built from 14 residues. The CDR3, as DNA: TGTGCCAGCAGTTCAGCGGGAGTAAACAATGAGCAGTTCTTC. Encoded protein: CASSSAGVNNEQFF.

This clonotype was recorded many times. The chain combines TRBV6-2 or TRBV6-3 with TRBJ2-7; no firm D call. V dropped 7 bases and J dropped 0 bases, with 13 bases sitting between them. CDR1 is MNHEY and CDR2 is SVGEGT in the germline V gene. This CDR3 is 14 amino acids long. CDR3 amino acids: CASTILARSYEQYF. The CDR3, as DNA: TGTGCCAGCACCATCCTCGCCCGCTCCTACGAGCAGTACTTC.

This clonotype was observed many times. The genes are TRBV2 and TRBJ2-4, with unresolved D. The CDR3 is 12 residues long. Germline CDR1 SNHLY, CDR2 FYNNEI. With 7 bases removed from V and 1 base from J, the gap between germline ends came to 5 bases. As DNA, the CDR3 is TGTGCCAGCACCAATGCCAAAAACATTCAGTACTTC. Its protein is CASTNAKNIQYF.

The genes are TRBV6-5 and TRBJ1-2, with unresolved D. CDR3 length: 12 amino acids. Germline V CDR1 and CDR2: MNHEY, SVGAGI. Trimming cost V 0 bases and J 8 bases, with 7 bases left between them. The CDR3 loop reads CASSYSSMGYTF. CDR3 nucleotide sequence: TGTGCCAGCAGTTACTCCTCCATGGGCTACACCTTC.

This clonotype appeared many times. The J gene is TRBJ2-7, the V gene TRBV29-1, with D tentatively TRBD2 (6 bases). V shed 4 bases and J shed 0 bases, with 10 bases lying between them. Germline V gene sequence: CDR1 SQVTM, CDR2 ANQGSEA. This CDR3 has 13 residues. The CDR3 region is CSVVGDFSYEQYF. CDR3 DNA: TGCAGCGTTGTAGGGGACTTCTCCTACGAGCAGTACTTC.

This clonotype was seen ten or more times. J is TRBJ2-2 and V is TRBV27; D ambiguous. V was pared by 6 bases and J by 7 bases, with 15 bases between. The CDR3 loop spans 14 amino acids. CDR1 MNHEY and CDR2 SMNVEV come from the germline V gene (reference sequence). This chain's CDR3 is CASSRVNMVGELFF. The CDR3 bases are TGTGCCAGCAGCCGCGTGAACATGGTCGGGGAGCTGTTTTTT.

This clonotype was observed at least ten times. The J gene is TRBJ1-5, the V gene TRBV5-6; 7 nucleotides match TRBD1. J lost 7 bases, V lost 4 bases, and 14 bases had no gene match. The CDR3 is made up of 16 amino acids. Germline CDR1 reads SGHDT; CDR2 reads YYEEEE. The CDR3 spells CASSIRGQGVRQPQHF. CDR3 bases: TGTGCCAGCAGCATACGGGGGCAGGGGGTCCGACAGCCCCAGCATTTT.

This clonotype has more than one count but fewer than ten. This chain joins TRBV9 and TRBJ2-1, with a weak D call TRBD2 (6 bases). Germline V CDR1 and CDR2: SGDLS, YYNGEE. Deletions cut 2 bases from V and 5 bases from J, with 14 bases between. The CDR3 contains 15 residues. The CDR3 loop is CASSVSGDPNNEQFF. The DNA for the CDR3 is TGTGCCAGCAGCGTCTCGGGGGACCCAAACAATGAGCAGTTCTTC.

This chain joins TRBV28 and TRBJ2-2; 14 nucleotides match TRBD2. After removal of 5 bases from V and 6 bases from J, the junction contained 14 bases not matched to a gene. The CDR3 consists of 19 residues. The germline gives CDR1 MDHEN, CDR2 SYDVKM. The CDR3 loop is CASSHPWTSGRTMAGELFF. CDR3 DNA: TGTGCCAGCAGTCATCCATGGACTAGCGGGAGGACCATGGCCGGGGAGCTGTTTTTT. The full variable domain, with the rest looked up from reference TRBV28 and TRBJ2-2, is DVKVTQSSRYLVKRTGEKVFLECVQDMDHENMFWYRQDPGLGLRLIYFSYDVKMKEKGDIPEGYSVSREKKERFSLILESASTNQTSMYLCASSHPWTSGRTMAGELFFGEGSRLTVL.

This clonotype was seen ten or more times. V is TRBV28 and J is TRBJ1-1; 8 nucleotides agree with TRBD1. Trimming cost V 8 bases and J 8 bases; bases outside gene matches: 13. The germline V gene encodes CDR1 MDHEN and CDR2 SYDVKM. The CDR3 is made up of 14 amino acids. The CDR3 DNA follows: TGTGCCAGCGTAGCGAGTATAGGACAGGGCGAAGCTTTCTTT. This gives the protein CASVASIGQGEAFF. Using reference TRBV28 and TRBJ1-1 for the parts outside the CDR3, the full variable domain is DVKVTQSSRYLVKRTGEKVFLECVQDMDHENMFWYRQDPGLGLRLIYFSYDVKMKEKGDIPEGYSVSREKKERFSLILESASTNQTSMYLCASVASIGQGEAFFGQGTRLTVV.

This clonotype came up many times. This rearrangement joins TRBV6-1 to TRBJ2-6; D is unresolved. In germline, CDR1 is MNHNS, CDR2 SASEGT. Trimming took 4 bases from V and 0 from J, leaving 10 bases between them. The CDR3 has 16 amino acids. The CDR3 region has the DNA TGTGCCAGCAGTGGACCTCGGTTCTCTGGGGCCAACGTCCTGACTTTC. Protein: CASSGPRFSGANVLTF.

This clonotype appeared many times. V usage is TRBV11-3 and J usage is TRBJ2-1; TRBD1 is a possible D gene (6 bases). Germline V gene sequence: CDR1 SGHNT, CDR2 YENEEA. Trimming pared 1 base from V and 10 bases from J, leaving 14 bases between. The CDR3 consists of 14 residues. As DNA, the CDR3 is TGTGCCAGCAGCTTAGTTTCAGGGGCAGGAGAGCAGTTCTTC. Encoded protein: CASSLVSGAGEQFF.